A selection of T cell receptor beta chains follows, all from one sample in a study of OX40 agonist ivuxolimab in advanced cancers. Clones were sequenced by immunoSEQ multiplex PCR, and TCRdb holds only the in-frame ones, with some missing. Altogether around 91,000 clones are present, 89% being singletons, with the ten largest covering 0.15% to 0.2%. Specimen: CD4+ or CD8+ T cells sorted from blood, collected in a trial of the OX40 agonist ivuxolimab. All receptors derive from an adult with an advanced solid tumor such as melanoma, head and neck, liver or kidney cancer. CDR3s include the opening cysteine and the closing phenylalanine or tryptophan. The D gene is left open where the match is weak. Clone size is stated in some rows and not others, as once, few, many or a class when expanded.

J gene,V gene,D gene,clone size,CDR3 DNA,CDR3 protein
TRBJ1-5,TRBV5-4,TRBD1,.,TGTGCCAGCAGTACGGGACAGGGTAGCAATCAGCCCCAGCATTTT,CASSTGQGSNQPQHF
TRBJ1-4,TRBV28,TRBD1,.,TGTGCCAGCAGTGTACCAATGGGACAGACTCCCAAACTGTTTTTT,CASSVPMGQTPKLFF
TRBJ2-3,TRBV6-5,TRBD2,once,TGTGCCAGCAGTTCGTTAGCGGGGGGTTCCGATACGCAGTATTTT,CASSSLAGGSDTQYF
TRBJ1-5,TRBV19,TRBD1,.,TGTGCCAGTAGTGACCCCGGACAGGTCGGAGGCAATCAGCCCCAGCATTTT,CASSDPGQVGGNQPQHF
TRBJ2-5,TRBV27,.,.,TGTGCCAGCAGTTTAAGAGTCCAAGAGACCCAGTACTTC,CASSLRVQETQYF
TRBJ2-5,TRBV4-2,TRBD1,few,TGTGCCAGCAGCCAAGCCGGGACAGGGGGGGAGACCCAGTACTTC,CASSQAGTGGETQYF
TRBJ1-1,TRBV2,.,.,TGTGCCAGCAGTGCGGGGGCCAACACTGAAGCTTTCTTT,CASSAGANTEAFF
TRBJ2-1,TRBV6-5,TRBD2,.,TGTGCCAGCAGTTACTCTGGGACTAGCAATGAGCAGTTCTTC,CASSYSGTSNEQFF
TRBJ1-6,TRBV6-1,TRBD1,once,TGTGCCAGCAGTGAAGTTAGGCCAGGGGGCGGCTCACCCCTCCACTTT,CASSEVRPGGGSPLHF
TRBJ2-5,TRBV7-6,.,.,TGTGCCAGCAGCTTAGTATCTGCAGGCAGCGGTGAAGAGACCCAGTACTTC,CASSLVSAGSGEETQYF
TRBJ2-1,TRBV29-1,TRBD1,.,TGCAGCGTTGAAGGTTGGGACAGGTCCTACAATGAGCAGTTCTTC,CSVEGWDRSYNEQFF
TRBJ2-7,TRBV28,.,.,TGTGCCAGCAGCGTGCGGGCCTACGAGCAGTACTTC,CASSVRAYEQYF
TRBJ1-5,TRBV21-1,.,.,TGTGCCAGCAGCAAAAAGCGTCAGCCCCAGCATTTT,CASSKKRQPQHF
TRBJ2-7,TRBV28,TRBD2,.,TGTGCCAGCAGTTTAAAGACTAGCGGGCGCTACGAGCAGTACTTC,CASSLKTSGRYEQYF
TRBJ2-1,TRBV4-3,TRBD2,.,TGCGCCAGCAGCCTCCTCGGACTAGCGGGGTACAATGAGCAGTTCTTC,CASSLLGLAGYNEQFF
TRBJ2-5,TRBV28,TRBD2,.,TGTGCCAGCAGTGCCTCTACTAGCGGGCGATGGGAGACCCAGTACTTC,CASSASTSGRWETQYF
TRBJ1-4,TRBV5-4,.,once,TGTGCCAGCAGCTTGGACAGAAGGAATGAAAAACTGTTTTTT,CASSLDRRNEKLFF
TRBJ2-4,TRBV10-2,TRBD2,once,TGCGCCAGCAGTGAACTATGGGAGGGTCAGTACTTC,CASSELWEGQYF
TRBJ1-2,TRBV30,.,.,TGTGCCGCGCCCGGGGGTTCTTATGGCTACACCTTC,CAAPGGSYGYTF
TRBJ1-4,TRBV2,.,.,TGTGCCAGCAGTGAAGCCCCGGGTGAAAAACTGTTTTTT,CASSEAPGEKLFF
TRBJ2-1,TRBV19,.,.,TGTGCCACCAGGGGATTTCGAGAGCAGTTCTTC,CATRGFREQFF
TRBJ2-1,TRBV4-3,TRBD2,.,TGCGCCAGCAGCCTGTCACTTAGCGGGGCCTCCTACAATGAGCAGTTCTTC,CASSLSLSGASYNEQFF
TRBJ2-7,TRBV10-3,TRBD2,.,TGTGCCATCAGTGAGGGGGGACTAGCCGTCGAGCAGTACTTC,CAISEGGLAVEQYF
TRBJ1-5,TRBV7-3,.,.,TGTGCCAGCAGCTTAAGTGGTGGGGGCAGGAGCAATCAGCCCCAGCATTTT,CASSLSGGGRSNQPQHF
TRBJ1-2,TRBV28,TRBD1,.,TGTGCCAGCAGTGGACCGGGACAGGGTATCTTTGGCTACACCTTC,CASSGPGQGIFGYTF
TRBJ1-2,TRBV5-4,.,.,TGTGCCAGCAGCCCCCAGGGTTATGGCTACACCTTC,CASSPQGYGYTF
TRBJ2-3,TRBV11-2,.,.,TGTGCCAGCAGTAACATCCAGGGGAAAGATACGCAGTATTTT,CASSNIQGKDTQYF
TRBJ2-2,TRBV5-1,TRBD2,.,TGCGCCAGCAGCTCCCGGGGGGTTAACACCGGGGAGCTGTTTTTT,CASSSRGVNTGELFF
TRBJ2-1,TRBV6-6,.,.,TGTGCCAGCAGTTACATCCTAGCGCAGCAGTTCTTC,CASSYILAQQFF
TRBJ1-5,TRBV6-1,.,.,TGTGCCACCCACGCTCAGCGTCAGCCCCAGCATTTT,CATHAQRQPQHF
TRBJ1-1,TRBV7-9,TRBD1,.,TGTGCCAGCAGCTTGGGACAGCTAAACACTGAAGCTTTCTTT,CASSLGQLNTEAFF
TRBJ2-7,TRBV28,.,.,TGTGCCAGCAGTTTGAGGAGGGGGGACGAGCAGTACTTC,CASSLRRGDEQYF
TRBJ1-1,TRBV14,.,.,TGTGCCAGCAGCCGATTAGCAGGGAACTCGGCTTTCTTT,CASSRLAGNSAFF
TRBJ1-3,TRBV5-5,TRBD1,.,TGTGCCAGCAGCTCTGACAGGGTCTCTGGAAACACCATATATTTT,CASSSDRVSGNTIYF
TRBJ2-7,TRBV27,TRBD2,.,TGTGCCAGCAGTTCCTCGGGCGGACTAGCGGGAGGGCCCCCCTACGAGCAGTACTTC,CASSSSGGLAGGPPYEQYF
TRBJ2-5,TRBV9,TRBD2,.,TGTGCCAGCAGCGTAGGGGTAGCGGGGGTCCAAGAGACCCAGTACTTC,CASSVGVAGVQETQYF
TRBJ1-5,TRBV29-1,TRBD1,once,TGCAGCGTTGACCACAGTGACCGGGACAGGGCCGTTGGTCAGCCCCAGCATTTT,CSVDHSDRDRAVGQPQHF
TRBJ1-2,TRBV7-2,.,.,TGTGCCAGCAGCTTAGCCAACAGGGAAAACTATGGCTACACCTTC,CASSLANRENYGYTF
TRBJ2-1,TRBV7-3,.,.,TGTGCCAGCAGCTTAACGGGGCCGAACAATGAGCAGTTCTTC,CASSLTGPNNEQFF
TRBJ1-1,TRBV7-2,.,.,TGTGCCAGCAGCTTTCAGAACACTGAAGCTTTCTTT,CASSFQNTEAFF
TRBJ1-1,TRBV4-1,TRBD1,few,TGCGCCAGCAGCCAAGATAACAGGGGGAGGAGAGCTTTCTTT,CASSQDNRGRRAFF
TRBJ1-5,TRBV2,TRBD1,.,TGTGCCAGCAGAAGTGAAGGGGGACAGGGCACTCAGCCCCAGCATTTT,CASRSEGGQGTQPQHF
TRBJ2-2,TRBV18,.,.,TGTGCCAGCTCACCAAGGGCCGTGAACACCGGGGAGCTGTTTTTT,CASSPRAVNTGELFF
TRBJ2-3,TRBV4-1,.,.,TGCGCCAGCAGCCAAGGGCAACAGCGAATTACAGATACGCAGTATTTT,CASSQGQQRITDTQYF
TRBJ2-5,TRBV11-2,TRBD1,.,TGTGCCAGCAGCTTTACAGGGGAGGAGACCCAGTACTTC,CASSFTGEETQYF
TRBJ1-1,TRBV7-2,TRBD1,few,TGTGCCAGCAGCTTAAAGACAGGGGTTGGTGAAGCTTTCTTT,CASSLKTGVGEAFF
TRBJ1-1,TRBV10-1,.,.,TGCGCCAGCAGTGAAGCATCGGGGGATACTGAAGCTTTCTTT,CASSEASGDTEAFF
TRBJ2-1,TRBV5-4,TRBD1,.,TGTGCCAGCAGCTTGGGAGACAGGGGCTACAATGAGCAGTTCTTC,CASSLGDRGYNEQFF
TRBJ2-4,TRBV29-1,TRBD1,.,TGCAGCGTTGAGCCGCCGGGACAGGGTGGCATTCAGTACTTC,CSVEPPGQGGIQYF
TRBJ2-5,TRBV5-4,TRBD1,.,TGTGCCAGCAGTTTTGGAAGGACAGGGGGCCAAGAGACCCAGTACTTC,CASSFGRTGGQETQYF
TRBJ2-2,TRBV5-1,TRBD2,.,TGCGCCAGCAGCGCCAAGCCGTATAGGCTAGCGGGAGACACCGGGGAGCTGTTTTTT,CASSAKPYRLAGDTGELFF